This T cell receptor (beta chain) was obtained from a study of T cell responses to AZD1222 COVID-19 vaccine. The wider study: Some second doses came at about 4 weeks and others at about 12 weeks; these were pooled.

Study findings and constraints: Baseline serology detected seropositivity in only 6 or 7 AZD1222 recipients. Increases in Spike-specific TCR breadth and depth were seen after two AZD1222 doses. Regions 160-218 and 743-854 dominated among vaccine-associated CD4 TCRs spanning spike.

This CDR3 has 15 amino acids. Per the germline V gene, CDR1 is SGHKS and CDR2 is YYEKEE (reference sequence). Trimming removed 3 bases at V and 3 bases at J, with 13 bases between. A remark on this clone: Its antigen is still unknown.

The repertoire was sequenced with immunoSEQ multiplex PCR; TCRdb's copy has only in-frame clones and lacks some. This sample has fewer than 200,000 clones, with approximately 90% found just once. This sequence was found in an adult in good health. The sequenced sample was peripheral blood, obtained on day 0 of AZD1222 vaccination. The genes are TRBV5-5 and TRBJ1-5; D is uncertain. The CDR3 DNA sequence: TGTGCCAGCAGCTCCCTCGGGTCCTCCAATCAGCCCCAGCATTTT. As protein: CASSSLGSSNQPQHF.